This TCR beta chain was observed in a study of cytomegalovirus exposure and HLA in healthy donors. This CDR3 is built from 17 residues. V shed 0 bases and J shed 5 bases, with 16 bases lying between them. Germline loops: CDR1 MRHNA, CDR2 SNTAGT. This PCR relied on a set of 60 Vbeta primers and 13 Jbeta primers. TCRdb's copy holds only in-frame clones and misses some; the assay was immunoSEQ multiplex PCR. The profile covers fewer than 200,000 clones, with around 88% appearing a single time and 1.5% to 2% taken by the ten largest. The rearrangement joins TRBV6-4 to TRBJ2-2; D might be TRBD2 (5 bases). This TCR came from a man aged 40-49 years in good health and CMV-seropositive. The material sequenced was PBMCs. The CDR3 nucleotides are TGTGCCAGCAGTGACTCACTTCGAGGGAGAAAAACCGGGGAGCTGTTTTTT. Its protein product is CASSDSLRGRKTGELFF.